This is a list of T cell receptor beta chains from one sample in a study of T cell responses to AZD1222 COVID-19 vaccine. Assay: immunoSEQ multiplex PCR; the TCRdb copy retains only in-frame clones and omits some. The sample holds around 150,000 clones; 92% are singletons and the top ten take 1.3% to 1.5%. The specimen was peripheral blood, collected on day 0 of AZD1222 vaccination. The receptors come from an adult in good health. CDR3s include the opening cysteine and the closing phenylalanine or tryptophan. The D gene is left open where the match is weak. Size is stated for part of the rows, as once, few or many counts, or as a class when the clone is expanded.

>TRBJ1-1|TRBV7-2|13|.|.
CASSLRVLAEAFF
TGTGCCAGCAGCTTACGGGTTCTAGCTGAAGCTTTCTTT
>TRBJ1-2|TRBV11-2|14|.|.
CASSSLGGASGYTF
TGTGCCAGCAGCTCCCTTGGGGGAGCATCCGGCTACACCTTC
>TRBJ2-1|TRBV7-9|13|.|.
CASSLEDRVEQFF
TGTGCCAGCAGCTTAGAAGATAGGGTTGAGCAGTTCTTC
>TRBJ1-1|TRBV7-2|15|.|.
CASSLPRLMNTEAFF
TGTGCCAGCAGCTTACCCAGACTTATGAACACTGAAGCTTTCTTT
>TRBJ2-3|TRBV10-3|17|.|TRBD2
CAISYGGVAGTGDTQYF
TGTGCCATCAGTTACGGCGGGGTAGCGGGAACCGGAGATACGCAGTATTTT
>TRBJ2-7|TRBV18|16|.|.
CASSPSRRSGTYEQYF
TGTGCCAGCTCACCGTCCCGTCGGTCAGGGACCTACGAGCAGTACTTC
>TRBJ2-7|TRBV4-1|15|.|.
CASSQGQDSSYEQYF
TGCGCCAGCAGCCAAGGACAGGATAGCTCCTACGAGCAGTACTTC
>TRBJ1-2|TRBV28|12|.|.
CATREYSYGYTF
TGTGCCACGCGGGAATATAGCTATGGCTACACCTTC
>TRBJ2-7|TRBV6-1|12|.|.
CASSESGGGQYF
TGTGCCAGCAGTGAATCAGGCGGGGGCCAGTACTTC
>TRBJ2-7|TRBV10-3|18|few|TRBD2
CAISESDVVAGVVGEQYF
TGTGCCATCAGTGAGTCAGATGTGGTAGCGGGAGTCGTCGGGGAGCAGTACTTC
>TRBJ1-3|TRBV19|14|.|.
CASSIGSAGNTIYF
TGTGCCAGTAGTATAGGGTCAGCTGGAAACACCATATATTTT
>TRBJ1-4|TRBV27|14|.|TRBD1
CASSWTGTNEKLFF
TGTGCCAGCAGTTGGACAGGGACTAATGAAAAACTGTTTTTT
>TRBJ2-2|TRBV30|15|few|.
CAWSRRDRETGELFF
TGTGCCTGGAGTAGGCGGGACAGAGAAACCGGGGAGCTGTTTTTT
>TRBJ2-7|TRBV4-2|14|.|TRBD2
CASSPGLGAYEQYF
TGTGCCAGCAGCCCCGGACTAGGGGCCTACGAGCAGTACTTC
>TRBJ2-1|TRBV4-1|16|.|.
CASSQPTSRPVGEQFF
TGCGCCAGCAGCCAACCAACTAGTCGACCAGTTGGTGAGCAGTTCTTC
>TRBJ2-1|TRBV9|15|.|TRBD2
CASSGLAGTYNEQFF
TGTGCCAGCAGTGGTCTAGCGGGAACCTACAATGAGCAGTTCTTC
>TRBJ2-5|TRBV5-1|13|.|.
CASSLGGAETQYF
TGCGCCAGCAGCTTGGGGGGGGCGGAGACCCAGTACTTC
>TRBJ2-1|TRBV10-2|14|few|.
CAPSRGGASNEQFF
TGCGCCCCATCGAGGGGGGGGGCCTCCAATGAGCAGTTCTTC
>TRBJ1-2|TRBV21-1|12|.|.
CASPVGVGGYTF
TGTGCCAGCCCCGTCGGGGTAGGAGGCTACACCTTC